These T cell receptor beta chains were read from a single sample in a study of T-cell reconstitution after alpha-beta-depleted transplantation in children. TCRdb re-analysed the PCR reads in MiXCR, keeping a single row per CDR3 protein. The sample holds hundreds of thousands of distinct CDR3 sequences, approximately 8% seen once. Here the sequenced sample was PBMCs, mostly from graft donor cells, taken 360 days after TCRalphabeta/CD19-depleted stem cell transplant. These receptors were obtained from a male patient between 2 and 15 years old who had a stem cell transplant for acute myeloid leukemia, so the T cells may come from the graft donor. Both conserved end residues are part of each CDR3. A D gene is named only where the DNA matches it firmly. Clone size is given for some rows only: seen once, a few or many times, or a class if the clone is expanded.

j_call: TRBJ1-5
clone_size: few
d_call: TRBD1
v_call: TRBV19
cdr3_aa: CASTRTGNGNQPQHF
cdr3_nt: TGTGCCAGCACCAGGACAGGGAATGGCAATCAGCCCCAGCATTTT

j_call: TRBJ2-7
clone_size: -
d_call: -
v_call: TRBV4-2
cdr3_aa: CASSQDVEQYF
cdr3_nt: TGTGCCAGCAGCCAAGACGTCGAGCAGTACTTC

j_call: TRBJ1-2
clone_size: many
d_call: -
v_call: TRBV7-9
cdr3_aa: CASTRESPNYGYTF
cdr3_nt: TGTGCCAGCACCCGAGAAAGCCCTAACTATGGCTACACCTTC

j_call: TRBJ2-2
clone_size: -
d_call: -
v_call: TRBV20-1
cdr3_aa: CSAPDRVNTGELFF
cdr3_nt: TGCAGTGCCCCGGACAGAGTGAACACCGGGGAGCTGTTTTTT

j_call: TRBJ2-1
clone_size: many
d_call: -
v_call: TRBV2
cdr3_aa: CASRRTPLNEQFF
cdr3_nt: TGTGCCAGCAGGCGGACACCCCTCAATGAGCAGTTCTTC

j_call: TRBJ1-1
clone_size: few
d_call: -
v_call: TRBV29-1
cdr3_aa: CSVSANTEAFF
cdr3_nt: TGCAGCGTTTCCGCGAACACTGAAGCTTTCTTT

j_call: TRBJ2-5
clone_size: many
d_call: -
v_call: TRBV29-1
cdr3_aa: CSVEDKRARETQYF
cdr3_nt: TGCAGCGTTGAAGATAAGAGGGCTCGTGAGACCCAGTACTTC

j_call: TRBJ2-1
clone_size: many
d_call: TRBD1
v_call: TRBV12-3/TRBV12-4
cdr3_aa: CASSFFGTGVANEQFF
cdr3_nt: TGTGCCAGCAGTTTTTTTGGGACAGGGGTCGCCAATGAGCAGTTCTTC

j_call: TRBJ2-2
clone_size: -
d_call: -
v_call: TRBV12-1
cdr3_aa: CASSFVFTGELFF
cdr3_nt: TGTGCCAGCAGCTTTGTCTTCACCGGGGAGCTGTTTTTT

j_call: TRBJ2-1
clone_size: many
d_call: -
v_call: TRBV7-9
cdr3_aa: CASSLFDSSRLSFF
cdr3_nt: TGTGCCAGCAGCTTATTTGACAGCTCGCGGTTGTCGTTCTTC

j_call: TRBJ2-5
clone_size: -
d_call: -
v_call: TRBV10-2
cdr3_aa: CASSEQGTETQYF
cdr3_nt: TGCGCCAGCAGTGAGCAGGGAACGGAGACCCAGTACTTC

j_call: TRBJ2-4
clone_size: -
d_call: -
v_call: TRBV20-1
cdr3_aa: CSAFTPAKNIQYF
cdr3_nt: TGCAGTGCTTTTACCCCAGCCAAAAACATTCAGTACTTC

j_call: TRBJ2-5
clone_size: -
d_call: TRBD2
v_call: TRBV7-7
cdr3_aa: CASSRGLAGGQETQYF
cdr3_nt: TGTGCTAGCAGCCGGGGACTAGCGGGAGGTCAAGAGACCCAGTACTTC

j_call: TRBJ2-2
clone_size: few
d_call: TRBD1
v_call: TRBV7-3
cdr3_aa: CASSPQGLKTGELFF
cdr3_nt: TGTGCCAGCAGCCCACAGGGGTTGAAAACCGGGGAGCTGTTTTTT

j_call: TRBJ2-3
clone_size: many
d_call: -
v_call: TRBV12-3/TRBV12-4
cdr3_aa: CASSGDTDTQYF
cdr3_nt: TGTGCCAGTTCGGGGGACACAGATACGCAGTATTTT

j_call: TRBJ2-7
clone_size: few
d_call: -
v_call: TRBV12-3/TRBV12-4
cdr3_aa: CASSLSWGRDEQYF
cdr3_nt: TGTGCCAGCAGTTTAAGCTGGGGGCGCGACGAGCAGTACTTC

j_call: TRBJ2-1
clone_size: few
d_call: TRBD1
v_call: TRBV12-3/TRBV12-4
cdr3_aa: CASSYRGEQFF
cdr3_nt: TGTGCCAGCAGTTACAGGGGAGAGCAGTTCTTC

j_call: TRBJ2-5
clone_size: few
d_call: -
v_call: TRBV14
cdr3_aa: CASSQEPRRLGYQETQYF
cdr3_nt: TGTGCCAGCAGCCAAGAACCCCGGCGGCTGGGGTACCAAGAGACCCAGTACTTC

j_call: TRBJ2-5
clone_size: -
d_call: -
v_call: TRBV5-1
cdr3_aa: CASSSEGTQYF
cdr3_nt: TGCGCCAGCAGCTCGGAGGGGACCCAGTACTTC

j_call: TRBJ2-5
clone_size: many
d_call: -
v_call: TRBV5-1
cdr3_aa: CASMAGVIETQYF
cdr3_nt: TGCGCCAGCATGGCCGGGGTAATAGAGACCCAGTACTTC

j_call: TRBJ1-4
clone_size: many
d_call: TRBD1
v_call: TRBV12-3/TRBV12-4
cdr3_aa: CASWRQGTNEKLFF
cdr3_nt: TGTGCCAGCTGGAGACAGGGCACTAATGAAAAACTGTTTTTT

j_call: TRBJ2-1
clone_size: -
d_call: -
v_call: TRBV25-1
cdr3_aa: CASSELGEKNNEQFF
cdr3_nt: TGTGCCAGCAGTGAGCTCGGGGAGAAGAACAATGAGCAGTTCTTC

j_call: TRBJ1-2
clone_size: -
d_call: TRBD1
v_call: TRBV10-3
cdr3_aa: CATNRDRANYGYTF
cdr3_nt: TGTGCCACGAACAGAGACAGGGCCAACTATGGCTACACCTTC

j_call: TRBJ2-1
clone_size: few
d_call: TRBD2
v_call: TRBV27
cdr3_aa: CASSPYHTRGTNNEQFF
cdr3_nt: TGTGCCAGCAGCCCTTATCATACCCGTGGGACTAACAATGAGCAGTTCTTC

j_call: TRBJ2-5
clone_size: -
d_call: TRBD2
v_call: TRBV7-9
cdr3_aa: CASSLLGLAAQETQYF
cdr3_nt: TGTGCCAGCAGCTTATTGGGACTAGCGGCTCAAGAGACCCAGTACTTC

j_call: TRBJ1-1
clone_size: few
d_call: -
v_call: TRBV6-5
cdr3_aa: CASSYSSLGTEAFF
cdr3_nt: TGTGCCAGCAGTTACTCGAGCTTGGGGACTGAAGCTTTCTTT

j_call: TRBJ2-5
clone_size: few
d_call: TRBD2
v_call: TRBV11-2
cdr3_aa: CASSLPGLAGLFQETQYF
cdr3_nt: TGTGCCAGCAGCTTACCTGGACTAGCGGGGCTCTTCCAAGAGACCCAGTACTTC